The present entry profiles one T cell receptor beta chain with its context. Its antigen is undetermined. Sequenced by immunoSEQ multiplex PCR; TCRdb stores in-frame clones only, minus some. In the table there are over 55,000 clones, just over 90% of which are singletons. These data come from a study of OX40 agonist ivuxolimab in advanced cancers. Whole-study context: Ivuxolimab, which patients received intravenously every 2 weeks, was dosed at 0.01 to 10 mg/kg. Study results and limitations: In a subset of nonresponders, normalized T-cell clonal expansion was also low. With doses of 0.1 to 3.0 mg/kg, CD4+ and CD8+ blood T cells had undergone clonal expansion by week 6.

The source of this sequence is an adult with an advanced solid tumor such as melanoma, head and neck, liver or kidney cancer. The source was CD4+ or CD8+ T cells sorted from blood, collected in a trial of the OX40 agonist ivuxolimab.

The CDR3 DNA is TGTGCCAGCAGTCCTCCCTTTCGAGACAGGGGGCGCGAGCAGTACTTC. Translation gives CASSPPFRDRGREQYF. The J gene is TRBJ2-7, the V gene TRBV28; 10 bases agree with TRBD1. This CDR3 contains 16 residues. With V trimmed by 5 bases and J by 6 bases, 13 bases remained unmatched. CDR1 MDHEN and CDR2 SYDVKM come from the germline V gene.